One sample yielded the 30 T cell receptor beta chains listed below, sequenced in a study of T cell responses to AZD1222 COVID-19 vaccine. TCRdb's copy holds only in-frame clones and misses some; the assay was immunoSEQ multiplex PCR. Of 150,000 to 200,000 clones in the sample, roughly 92% were seen once. Sequenced here: peripheral blood, sampled 28 days after the second AZD1222 dose. The receptor source for this set is an adult who received the AZD1222 COVID-19 vaccine.

On this clone itself: One end of the junction varies from germline; a read error may be responsible. The chain has TRBV5-6 and TRBJ2-7; D is perhaps TRBD1 or TRBD2 (6 bases each). The CDR3 loop spans 11 amino acids. Germline loops: CDR1 SGHDT, CDR2 YYEEEE. The CDR3 DNA reads TGTGCCAGCAGCTTCGATCAGGGGACTTCCTTC. Residues: CASSFDQGTSF.

The V gene is TRBV3-1 (or the pseudogene TRBV3-2), the J gene TRBJ1-2; D is unclear. CDR1 and CDR2 from the germline V gene are LGHDT and YNNKEL (reference sequence). Trimming took off 2 bases at V and 4 bases at J, with 11 bases between the two ends. This CDR3 is built from 14 residues. CDR3 coding DNA: TGTGCCAGCAGCCAATCCGGCGGGATCTATGGCTACACCTTC. This sequence encodes CASSQSGGIYGYTF.

The J gene is TRBJ2-1, the V gene TRBV18, with D perhaps TRBD1 or TRBD2 (6 bases each). Germline V gene data show CDR1 as KGHSH and CDR2 as LQKENI. Trimming stripped 1 base from V and 10 bases from J, with 8 bases between. The CDR3 sequence is 12 residues long. The CDR3, as DNA: TGTGCCAGCTCACCACAGGGGGGAGAGCAGTTCTTC. It encodes CASSPQGGEQFF.

The genes are TRBV18 and TRBJ2-7, with D hard to call. V shed 4 bases and J shed 3 bases, with 10 bases lying between them. Germline V gene sequence: CDR1 KGHSH, CDR2 LQKENI. The CDR3 has 13 residues. The CDR3 protein is CASSRGRNYEQYF. The CDR3, as DNA: TGTGCCAGCTCACGCGGACGCAACTACGAGCAGTACTTC.

The chain couples TRBV27 to TRBJ1-6; 7 bases align to TRBD1. The J segment lost 7 bases and the V segment lost 7 bases, leaving 13 bases of the junction unmatched. Germline loops: CDR1 MNHEY, CDR2 SMNVEV (reference sequence). The CDR3 extends over 16 amino acids. The CDR3 region has the DNA TGTGCCAGCATGGGGACAGTCCATGCCCGGAATTCACCCCTCCACTTT. Translated: CASMGTVHARNSPLHF.

The CDR3 loop reads CASSPRQGGNTIYF. The DNA of the CDR3 is TGTGCCAGCAGCCCTAGACAGGGGGGCAACACCATATATTTT. V is TRBV11-2 and J is TRBJ1-3, with 9 bases lining up with TRBD1. Germline V CDR1 and CDR2: SGHAT, FQNNGV. CDR3 length equals 14 residues. V was clipped by 5 bases and J by 7 bases; unmatched bases: 6. Full variable domain (outside the CDR3, taken from reference TRBV11-2 and TRBJ1-3): EAGVAQSPRYKIIEKRQSVAFWCNPISGHATLYWYQQILGQGPKLLIQFQNNGVVDDSQLPKDRFSAERLKGVDSTLKIQPAKLEDSAVYLCASSPRQGGNTIYFGEGSWLTVV.

This clone was seen a single time. The V and J genes are TRBV6-5 and TRBJ1-1; D is unresolved. V lost 2 bases and J 2 bases, leaving 9 bases between the germline ends. Germline V CDR1 and CDR2: MNHEY, SVGAGI. CDR3 length: 14 residues. The CDR3 sequence is CASSYGSVNTEAFF. The CDR3 region has the DNA TGTGCCAGCAGTTACGGATCCGTAAACACTGAAGCTTTCTTT.

The rearrangement uses TRBV7-3 and TRBJ2-3, with D hard to call. The CDR3 runs 15 residues. Per the germline V gene, CDR1 is SGHTA and CDR2 is FQGTGA. Trimming shortened V by 0 bases and J by 0 bases, and 7 bases separated the two germline ends. This chain's CDR3 is CASSLTSGSTDTQYF. CDR3 DNA sequence: TGTGCCAGCAGCTTAACCTCCGGAAGCACAGATACGCAGTATTTT.

The J gene is TRBJ2-7, the V gene TRBV18, with TRBD1 matching over 7 bases. CDR1 and CDR2 (germline): KGHSH, LQKENI. This CDR3 comprises 15 residues. The V and J ends lost 4 bases and 4 bases, in that order; junction bases with no gene match: 10. The CDR3: CASSQNRQGGYEQYF. CDR3 bases: TGTGCCAGCTCACAAAATCGACAGGGTGGGTACGAGCAGTACTTC. Filled out from reference TRBV18 and TRBJ2-7, the complete variable domain reads NAGVMQNPRHLVRRRGQEARLRCSPMKGHSHVYWYRQLPEEGLKFMVYLQKENIIDESGMPKERFSAEFPKEGPSILRIQQVVRGDSAAYFCASSQNRQGGYEQYFGPGTRLTVT.

In this sample, this clone turned up once. The chain uses TRBV18 and TRBJ2-1, with TRBD1 as a possible D gene (6 bases). From germline, CDR1 is KGHSH and CDR2 LQKENI. This CDR3 is built from 17 residues. Trimming removed 3 bases from V and 5 bases from J, with 20 bases in between. The CDR3 sequence: CASSPPGWGLLDNEQFF. The CDR3 DNA reads as TGTGCCAGCTCACCCCCCGGGTGGGGGCTCCTCGACAATGAGCAGTTCTTC.

This chain joins TRBV24-1 and TRBJ1-1; D is possibly TRBD1 (5 bases). Germline V gene data show CDR1 as KGHDR and CDR2 as SFDVKD. CDR3 size: 15 residues. Trimming cost V 12 bases and J 1 base, with 20 bases left between them. The CDR3 nucleotides are TGTGCCTATGTTTGGCGTCGGGACCAGAACACTGAAGCTTTCTTT. This translates into CAYVWRRDQNTEAFF.

This chain connects TRBV21-1 to TRBJ2-1; the D call TRBD2 from the table was never checked on the DNA. TRBV21-1 is annotated as a pseudogene. CDR3 length: 16 amino acids. The CDR3 DNA sequence: TGTGCCAGCAGCATGGGAGGGACTAGCGGGAGGGTTGAGCAGTTCTTC. It codes for CASSMGGTSGRVEQFF.

In this sample, this clone turned up once. The chain joins TRBV19 to TRBJ1-5; D unclear. Looked up from germline, CDR1 is LNHDA and CDR2 is SQIVND (reference sequence). The CDR3 consists of 14 residues. V was cut by 9 bases and J by 4 bases, with 16 bases left in between. The CDR3 region has the DNA TGTGCCAGCACCCACGAGCGACGAAATCAGCCCCAGCATTTT. As protein: CASTHERRNQPQHF.

V and J are TRBV28 and TRBJ1-2; D is unclear. The CDR3 contains 15 residues. V was pared by 7 bases and J by 4 bases, with 19 bases between. Per germline, CDR1 MDHEN and CDR2 SYDVKM. In DNA, the CDR3 is TGTGCCAGCAATACCGGTGTGATACTCTTCTATGGCTACACCTTC. Protein product: CASNTGVILFYGYTF.

V and J are TRBV28 and TRBJ1-5; D is undetermined. CDR1 MDHEN and CDR2 SYDVKM come from the germline V gene. Trimming removed 1 base from V and 5 bases from J, with 9 bases in between. This CDR3 spans 14 amino acids. The CDR3 sequence: CASSLLGQDQPQHF. DNA of the CDR3: TGTGCCAGCAGTTTATTGGGCCAGGATCAGCCCCAGCATTTT.

The chain links TRBV29-1 to TRBJ2-3, with 10 bases fitting TRBD2. The CDR3 is 13 residues long. The junction had 3 bases not matched to a gene; V was cut back by 7 bases and J by 2 bases. Per germline, CDR1 SQVTM and CDR2 ANQGSEA. CDR3 residues: CSGTSGVTDTQYF. The CDR3 DNA sequence: TGCAGCGGGACTAGCGGAGTCACAGATACGCAGTATTTT.

This chain joins TRBV10-3 and TRBJ2-3; 10 nucleotides line up with TRBD2. V shed 6 bases and J 4 bases; nucleotides not matched to a gene: 4. This CDR3 is built from 14 residues. Germline CDR1 and CDR2: ENHRY and SYGVKD. The CDR3 loop reads CAISKREGADTQYF. DNA for the CDR3: TGTGCCATCAGCAAGCGGGAGGGGGCAGATACGCAGTATTTT.

The chain uses TRBV3-1 (or the pseudogene TRBV3-2) and TRBJ2-3; D is unresolved. Trimming left V 4 bases short and J 9 bases short, with 11 bases between. Germline CDR1 is LGHDT and CDR2 is YNNKEL (reference sequence). The CDR3 length is 12 residues. The CDR3 reads CASSPPGFTQYF. CDR3 bases: TGTGCCAGCAGCCCCCCGGGCTTCACGCAGTATTTT.

This chain joins TRBV13 and TRBJ1-2, with D possibly TRBD1 on 6 matching bases. The CDR3 is 14 amino acids. Trimming removed 4 bases at V and 8 bases at J, with 17 bases between. Germline-derived CDR1 and CDR2 are PRHDT and FYEKMQ (reference sequence). In DNA, the CDR3 is TGTGCCAGCAGCTCCGCCCGGGGGGGCCGGGGCTACACCTTC. Translating it yields CASSSARGGRGYTF.

The V and J genes are TRBV18 and TRBJ2-3; no reliable D call. The CDR3 has 12 amino acids. Trimming took off 2 bases at V and 4 bases at J, with 4 bases between the two ends. Germline CDR1 is KGHSH and CDR2 is LQKENI. The CDR3 loop reads CASSPSSDTQYF. The CDR3 DNA reads TGTGCCAGCTCACCATCCTCAGATACGCAGTATTTT. Using reference TRBV18 and TRBJ2-3 for the parts outside the CDR3, the full variable domain is NAGVMQNPRHLVRRRGQEARLRCSPMKGHSHVYWYRQLPEEGLKFMVYLQKENIIDESGMPKERFSAEFPKEGPSILRIQQVVRGDSAAYFCASSPSSDTQYFGPGTRLTVL.

The chain joins TRBV4-1 to TRBJ2-1, with TRBD2 matching 7 bases. This CDR3 has 16 amino acids. V gave up 2 bases and J gave up 0 bases; unmatched junction bases: 4. The V gene's germline CDR1 is MGHRA and CDR2 YSYEKL. The CDR3, as DNA: TGCGCCAGCAGCCAATTTGCTAGCGGCTCCTACAATGAGCAGTTCTTC. Residues: CASSQFASGSYNEQFF.

J is TRBJ1-2 and V is TRBV4-2; a possible D gene is TRBD1 (5 bases). In germline, CDR1 is LGHNA, CDR2 YNFKEQ. V lost 2 bases and J 8 bases, leaving 15 bases between the germline ends. The CDR3 spans 14 residues. CDR3 residues: CASSQSSTDEGYTF. CDR3 in DNA: TGTGCCAGCAGCCAATCTTCGACAGACGAGGGCTACACCTTC.

The count of this clone is one. The V call is TRBV6-4, the J call TRBJ1-6; D is undetermined. CDR1 and CDR2 (germline): MRHNA, SNTAGT. This CDR3 comprises 15 residues. Trimming cost V 7 bases and J 7 bases, with 17 bases left between them. The CDR3 bases are TGTGCCAGCACTCTGAATCACAGATCCAATTCACCCCTCCACTTT. As protein: CASTLNHRSNSPLHF.

The V and J genes are TRBV11-2 and TRBJ1-6; 7 bases map to TRBD1. Trimming took 5 bases from V and 2 from J; bases not matched to a gene: 15. Germline V gene data show CDR1 as SGHAT and CDR2 as FQNNGV. This CDR3 contains 19 residues. CDR3 nucleotide sequence: TGTGCCAGCAGCCCCGGGTGGCCACACAGGGGCCCCTATAATTCACCCCTCCACTTT. This sequence encodes CASSPGWPHRGPYNSPLHF.

J is TRBJ2-5 and V is TRBV2; D is undetermined. The CDR3 loop spans 11 amino acids. V lost 6 bases, J lost 0 bases, and 2 bases lay in between. The germline V gene encodes CDR1 SNHLY and CDR2 FYNNEI. In DNA form, the CDR3 reads TGTGCCAGCAGCTACCAAGAGACCCAGTACTTC. It encodes CASSYQETQYF.

This sequence joins TRBV4-3 and TRBJ2-7, with D possibly being TRBD1 (6 bases). The V end lost 2 bases, the J end lost 3 bases, and 8 bases lay between the germline ends. Germline V gene lookup returns CDR1 LGHNA and CDR2 YSLEER. The CDR3 totals 13 residues. CDR3 in amino acids: CASSQNRDYEQYF. CDR3 sequence (DNA): TGCGCCAGCAGCCAAAACAGGGACTACGAGCAGTACTTC.

V usage is TRBV7-9 and J usage is TRBJ2-1; 8 bases line up with TRBD2. Germline CDR1 is SEHNR and CDR2 is FQNEAQ (reference sequence). The V and J ends lost 5 bases and 0 bases, in that order; junction bases with no gene match: 9. This CDR3 is built from 17 residues. CDR3 nucleotide sequence: TGTGCCAGCAGCGCCGCTAGCGGGCGGGGCTCCTACAATGAGCAGTTCTTC. Encoded protein: CASSAASGRGSYNEQFF.

J is TRBJ1-1 and V is TRBV15; D ambiguous. The CDR3 is 15 amino acids. The V and J ends lost 5 bases and 2 bases respectively, with 15 bases between them. The germline V gene has CDR1 LNHNV and CDR2 YYDKDF (reference sequence). CDR3 sequence: CATSGGRRGNTEAFF. The CDR3 DNA is TGTGCCACCAGCGGTGGGAGAAGAGGCAACACTGAAGCTTTCTTT.

This chain links TRBV5-4 with TRBJ2-5; D may be TRBD1 (5 bases). V was shortened by 1 base and J by 4 bases, with 14 bases between the two germline ends. The CDR3 covers 15 residues. Germline CDR1 SGHNT, CDR2 YYREEE (reference sequence). CDR3 region: CASSLSPGSGETQYF. The CDR3 bases are TGTGCCAGCAGCTTGTCGCCAGGGTCGGGAGAGACCCAGTACTTC.

The rearrangement uses TRBV4-1 and TRBJ2-1; the match to TRBD2 covers 11 bases. This CDR3 is 17 amino acids long. V was pared by 2 bases and J by 6 bases, with 9 bases of the junction left unmatched. Germline V gene lookup returns CDR1 MGHRA and CDR2 YSYEKL. CDR3 nucleotide sequence: TGCGCCAGCAGCCAAACTCTTACTAGCGGGAGTGTCAATGAGCAGTTCTTC. Translated: CASSQTLTSGSVNEQFF.